This TCR beta chain was observed in a study of beta chain features in type 1 diabetes. The CDR3 totals 15 residues. Trimming shortened V by 4 bases and J by 0 bases, and 10 bases separated the two germline ends. CDR1 is MGHDK and CDR2 is SYGVNS in the germline V gene. In this sample, this clone turned up once. Its antigen remains unknown. Regarding the study as a whole: Significant though moderate, a shortening of TCRB CDR3s appeared in all four CD4+ subsets of Type 1 diabetes patients.

TCRB transcripts that were expressed got sequenced, as all of the isolated RNA had been reverse transcribed. Produced via immunoSEQ multiplex PCR; TCRdb's table is partial and in-frame only. Among 93,000 or so clones, roughly 28% were seen once, and the ten largest hold about 0.49%. The sample consisted of central memory CD4+ T cells from blood. The source of this sequence is a woman aged 18 to 35 with type 1 diabetes. The chain joins TRBV25-1 to TRBJ1-5; maybe TRBD1 (5 bases). CDR3 coding DNA: TGTGCCAGCAGTGGACAGCCGGATAGCAATCAGCCCCAGCATTTT. Amino acids: CASSGQPDSNQPQHF. The full variable domain, completed using reference TRBV25-1 and TRBJ1-5, is EADIYQTPRYLVIGTGKKITLECSQTMGHDKMYWYQQDPGMELHLIHYSYGVNSTEKGDLSSESTVSRIRTEHFPLTLESARPSHTSQYLCASSGQPDSNQPQHFGDGTRLSIL.